A single sample gave rise to the 21 T cell receptor beta chains below, sequenced in a study of tissue T cells after allogeneic stem cell transplantation. Enrolled prospectively were adult allogeneic hematopoietic cell transplant recipients whose graft-versus-host disease was steroid-refractory. Assay: immunoSEQ multiplex PCR; the TCRdb copy retains only in-frame clones and omits some. The table has about 2,000 clones, around three fifths seen once. The specimen was ileal tissue, collected at autopsy. These receptor sequences come from a male patient of 60 years or more with steroid-refractory graft-versus-host disease after an allogeneic stem cell transplant. A subset of T cells may come from the graft donor.

This rearrangement joins TRBV3-1 (or the pseudogene TRBV3-2) to TRBJ2-1, with D possibly matching TRBD2 (6 bases). There are 15 residues in the CDR3. Trimming removed 4 bases at V and 5 bases at J, with 15 bases between. Germline lookup yields CDR1 LGHDT and CDR2 YNNKEL (reference sequence). The CDR3 reads CASSPGGSGNNEQFF. The CDR3 DNA reads as TGTGCCAGCAGCCCTGGGGGTAGCGGAAACAATGAGCAGTTCTTC.

The V and J genes are TRBV7-9 and TRBJ1-4; D uncertain. The CDR3 contains 11 residues. Germline V CDR1 and CDR2: SEHNR, FQNEAQ (reference sequence). Between the trimmed V and J ends, which lost 3 bases and 13 bases, there was a span of 9 bases. CDR3: CASSFGAGLFF. The CDR3 coding sequence is TGTGCCAGCAGCTTTGGCGCGGGACTGTTTTTT.

The rearrangement links TRBV20-1 to TRBJ2-2, with D perhaps matching TRBD1 (6 bases). Trimming stripped 4 bases from V and 11 bases from J, with 11 bases between. The V gene's germline CDR1 is DFQATT and CDR2 SNEGSKA (reference sequence). The CDR3 consists of 11 residues. The CDR3 sequence is CSAKGQKELFF. CDR3 sequence (DNA): TGCAGTGCTAAGGGACAAAAAGAGCTGTTTTTT.

The rearrangement joins TRBV9 to TRBJ1-1; no clear D gene. CDR1 is SGDLS and CDR2 is YYNGEE in the germline V gene. The V end lost 0 bases, the J end lost 6 bases, and 12 bases lay between the germline ends. The CDR3 totals 14 residues. Written as DNA, the CDR3 is TGTGCCAGCAGCGTAGACTATAGGGCTCCTGAAGCTTTCTTT. Amino acids: CASSVDYRAPEAFF.

V is TRBV24-1 and J is TRBJ1-5, with D hard to call. The germline CDR1 and CDR2 sequences are KGHDR and SFDVKD. V lost 1 base to trimming and J lost 0 bases, with 9 bases between them. The CDR3 is made up of 16 amino acids. The CDR3 region has the DNA TGTGCCACCAGTGATTTCCAGGTTCTTAGCAATCAGCCCCAGCATTTT. The encoded protein is CATSDFQVLSNQPQHF.

CDR3 DNA sequence: TGCAGTGCACATAGGGGGCTCGAGCAGTACTTC. This sequence encodes CSAHRGLEQYF. This rearrangement joins TRBV20-1 to TRBJ2-7, with 7 bases lining up with TRBD1. The CDR3 sequence is 11 residues long. Trimming cost V 6 bases and J 6 bases; bases outside gene matches: 5. Per the germline V gene, CDR1 is DFQATT and CDR2 is SNEGSKA (reference sequence).

The rearrangement joins TRBV7-9 to TRBJ2-1; possible D gene TRBD1, 6 bases. Trimming shortened V by 3 bases and J by 7 bases, and 7 bases separated the two germline ends. CDR1 is SEHNR and CDR2 is FQNEAQ in the germline V gene (reference sequence). The CDR3 is made up of 12 amino acids. CDR3 DNA sequence: TGTGCCAGCAGCTTGCAGGGGAATGAGCAGTTCTTC. Translation gives CASSLQGNEQFF.

Within the sample, this clone is large. The chain uses TRBV18 and TRBJ2-5; D is ambiguous. This CDR3 has 14 amino acids. V was shortened by 2 bases and J by 5 bases, with 12 bases between the two germline ends. Germline CDR1 KGHSH, CDR2 LQKENI. The DNA of the CDR3 is TGTGCCAGCTCACCAGGGGTCGTTTGGGAGACCCAGTACTTC. It yields the protein CASSPGVVWETQYF.

The chain is built from TRBV6-5 and TRBJ2-7; 7 bases align to TRBD2. The germline V gene has CDR1 MNHEY and CDR2 SVGAGI. This CDR3 has 12 residues. The junction had 5 bases not matched to a gene; V was cut back by 10 bases and J by 2 bases. The CDR3 DNA reads TGTGCCACCCGGGAGGACCCCTACGAGCAGTACTTC. This sequence encodes CATREDPYEQYF.

J is TRBJ1-4 and V is TRBV5-5; maybe TRBD1 (6 bases). The CDR3 is 12 amino acids. Germline CDR1 SGHKS, CDR2 YYEKEE (reference sequence). Trimming cost V 1 base and J 8 bases, with 6 bases left between them. CDR3 residues: CASSLRGEKLFF. For the CDR3, the DNA is TGTGCCAGCAGCTTGAGGGGGGAAAAACTGTTTTTT.

This chain links TRBV19 with TRBJ2-7; TRBD1 matches 10 bases. The CDR3 runs 14 residues. Germline V gene data show CDR1 as LNHDA and CDR2 as SQIVND (reference sequence). V was clipped by 3 bases and J by 9 bases; unmatched bases: 8. CDR3 in amino acids: CASSIPGTGVSQYF. The CDR3 bases are TGTGCCAGTAGTATCCCCGGGACAGGGGTCTCGCAGTACTTC.

The V gene is TRBV12-5, the J gene TRBJ2-2; no clear D. The CDR3 is 14 residues long. Germline V gene sequence: CDR1 LGHNT, CDR2 FRNRAP. Trimming removed 6 bases from V and 8 bases from J, with 16 bases in between. CDR3 DNA sequence: TGTGCTAGTGGCCCAATTCTACGGTTAGGGGAGCTGTTTTTT. Translation: CASGPILRLGELFF.

The chain joins TRBV19 to TRBJ2-2; 8 bases line up with TRBD1. This CDR3 is built from 13 residues. The J segment lost 8 bases and the V segment lost 5 bases, leaving 4 bases of the junction unmatched. The germline V gene has CDR1 LNHDA and CDR2 SQIVND (reference sequence). CDR3 residues: CASSLDRGGELFF. In nucleotides, the CDR3 is TGTGCCAGTAGTCTCGACAGGGGTGGGGAGCTGTTTTTT. Filled out from reference TRBV19 and TRBJ2-2, the complete variable domain reads DGGITQSPKYLFRKEGQNVTLSCEQNLNHDAMYWYRQDPGQGLRLIYYSQIVNDFQKGDIAEGYSVSREKKESFPLTVTSAQKNPTAFYLCASSLDRGGELFFGEGSRLTVL.

The genes are TRBV27 and TRBJ2-1, with D uncertain. Trimming left V 5 bases short and J 0 bases short, with 14 bases between. This CDR3 is 16 amino acids long. CDR1 and CDR2 from the germline V gene are MNHEY and SMNVEV (reference sequence). CDR3 sequence: CASSLGSPDSYNEQFF. CDR3 nucleotides: TGTGCCAGCAGTCTAGGCAGCCCAGACTCCTACAATGAGCAGTTCTTC.

This clone was observed a handful of times. The genes are TRBV6-2 or TRBV6-3 and TRBJ2-5, with D perhaps TRBD1 (6 bases). CDR3 length: 15 residues. CDR1 MNHEY and CDR2 SVGEGT come from the germline V gene. Deletions cut 5 bases from V and 4 bases from J, with 17 bases between. CDR3 amino acids: CASSQGRGSAETQYF. The CDR3 DNA follows: TGTGCCAGCAGTCAGGGGAGAGGATCCGCAGAGACCCAGTACTTC.

The chain employs TRBV27 and TRBJ1-2; 7 bases agree with TRBD1. V lost 2 bases, J lost 7 bases, and 10 bases stayed unmatched. This CDR3 is built from 15 residues. Per germline, CDR1 MNHEY and CDR2 SMNVEV (reference sequence). The CDR3 reads CASSLKAGGTSGYTF. Here the CDR3 DNA reads TGTGCCAGCAGTTTAAAGGCAGGGGGGACGAGTGGCTACACCTTC.

The rearrangement links TRBV5-1 to TRBJ2-2, with 10 bases identical to TRBD2. The V gene's germline CDR1 is SGHRS and CDR2 YFSETQ. The trim removed 3 bases at V and 4 bases at J, leaving 3 bases unmatched. The CDR3 has 15 residues. CDR3 in DNA: TGCGCCAGCAGCTCTAGCGGGGGCTTCACCGGGGAGCTGTTTTTT. Protein sequence: CASSSSGGFTGELFF. The full variable domain, completed using reference TRBV5-1 and TRBJ2-2, is KAGVTQTPRYLIKTRGQQVTLSCSPISGHRSVSWYQQTPGQGLQFLFEYFSETQRNKGNFPGRFSGRQFSNSRSEMNVSTLELGDSALYLCASSSSGGFTGELFFGEGSRLTVL.

This clone was seen a handful of times. The rearrangement links TRBV2 to TRBJ2-7, with 7 bases lining up with TRBD1. J gave up 2 bases and V 4 bases, and 8 bases lay outside the gene matches. Germline loops: CDR1 SNHLY, CDR2 FYNNEI. The CDR3 runs 15 residues. DNA for the CDR3: TGTGCCAGCAGTGTTGGGAGACAGGGCCCCTACGAGCAGTACTTC. Protein sequence: CASSVGRQGPYEQYF.

There are a few counts of this clone. The rearrangement uses TRBV20-1 and TRBJ1-3; no clear D gene. The CDR3 covers 11 residues. Germline assignment: CDR1 DFQATT and CDR2 SNEGSKA (reference sequence). The V end lost 5 bases, the J end lost 0 bases, and 2 bases lay between the germline ends. For the CDR3, the DNA is TGCAGTGCTTACTCTGGAAACACCATATATTTT. Protein sequence: CSAYSGNTIYF.

The CDR3 reads CASSRAGTGPETQYF. The CDR3 nucleotides are TGTGCCAGCAGCCGCGCCGGGACAGGGCCTGAGACCCAGTACTTC. The chain has TRBV7-2 and TRBJ2-5; 9 positions agree with TRBD1. The germline gives CDR1 SGHTA, CDR2 FQGNSA. This CDR3 region has 15 residues. With 5 bases clipped from V and 5 bases from J, the junction kept 9 bases outside the gene matches.

This rearrangement joins TRBV7-9 to TRBJ2-2; D may be TRBD2 (5 bases). The V and J ends lost 1 base and 3 bases respectively, with 12 bases between them. Germline lookup yields CDR1 SEHNR and CDR2 FQNEAQ (reference sequence). This CDR3 has 16 amino acids. The CDR3 is CASSLGSGSYTGELFF. DNA of the CDR3: TGTGCCAGCAGCTTAGGGTCGGGGTCGTACACCGGGGAGCTGTTTTTT.